This T cell receptor beta chain was recovered during a study of human T cells and chemical hapten exposure. Turning to the study itself: A roughly 2 cm by roughly 2 cm inner upper arm patch received 2% DPC for sensitization. 0.01% DPC was applied to the upper back in patch tests, which were read at 6 days.

This clonotype was seen only a few times. The antigen remains unidentified. TCRdb re-derived calls from the RACE reads in MiXCR, one entry per CDR3 protein. The repertoire holds under 200,000 distinct CDR3 sequences, approximately 14% seen once, with 1.7% in the top ten. As for time point: patch test 1, 2 weeks after DPC sensitization. The treatment here: therapeutic diphenylcyclopropenone sensitization with weekly scalp DPC. The study, taken as a whole, reports: Large CDR3 similarity clusters arose significantly more often from expanded TCRs than from controls. Healthy people's immune response may differ from that of the donors, who had alopecia.

Looked up from germline, CDR1 is KGHSH and CDR2 is LQKENI. The CDR3 is 13 residues long. Trimming shortened V by 5 bases and J by 1 base, and 8 bases separated the two germline ends. V and J are TRBV18 and TRBJ1-1; D unclear. The source is a woman younger than 45 with alopecia areata. Some clones in this sample may be carry-over from other donors' samples. The specimen comprised whole blood, sampled in connection with sensitization to the hapten diphenylcyclopropenone (DPC). CDR3 region: CASSVQENTEAFF. In nucleotides, the CDR3 is TGTGCCAGCTCAGTCCAGGAGAACACTGAAGCTTTCTTT. The variable domain in full, completed from reference TRBV18 and TRBJ1-1, reads NAGVMQNPRHLVRRRGQEARLRCSPMKGHSHVYWYRQLPEEGLKFMVYLQKENIIDESGMPKERFSAEFPKEGPSILRIQQVVRGDSAAYFCASSVQENTEAFFGQGTRLTVV.